A selection of T cell receptor beta chains follows, all from one sample in a study of T cell responses to AZD1222 COVID-19 vaccine. Here immunoSEQ multiplex PCR was the method, and the copy in TCRdb shows in-frame clones only, minus some. Of roughly 100,000 clones detected, more than 70% appear once; the ten largest clones hold 1.4%. The starting material was peripheral blood, obtained on day 0 of AZD1222 vaccination. Source of these receptors: an adult in good health. The CDR3 runs from the conserved cysteine through the conserved F or W. D genes are given only for firm matches. Not all rows give a size; the values are once, few, many and, for expanded clones, a class.

>TRBJ1-2|.|TRBV7-9|.
CASSPSNWGYTF
TGTGCCAGCAGCCCTTCAAATTGGGGCTACACCTTC
>TRBJ1-1|TRBD1|TRBV25-1|.
CASSEYGTAPEAFF
TGTGCCAGCAGTGAGTACGGGACAGCCCCCGAAGCTTTCTTT
>TRBJ1-2|.|TRBV6-5|.
CASSYLLSGTGYGYTF
TGTGCCAGCAGTTACCTTTTGTCGGGCACAGGCTATGGCTACACCTTC
>TRBJ1-6|TRBD1|TRBV5-1|.
CASSLGQGAAPLHF
TGCGCCAGCAGCTTGGGGCAGGGGGCAGCTCCCCTCCACTTT
>TRBJ2-7|TRBD2|TRBV7-2|.
CASSLGSGISYEQYF
TGTGCCAGCAGCTTGGGTAGCGGGATATCCTACGAGCAGTACTTC
>TRBJ2-1|.|TRBV3-1/TRBV3-2|.
CASSQEGRGVNEQFF
TGTGCCAGCAGCCAAGAGGGCAGGGGAGTCAATGAGCAGTTCTTC
>TRBJ1-5|.|TRBV7-2|.
CASSPGQQAQPQHF
TGTGCCAGCAGCCCGGGGCAGCAAGCTCAGCCCCAGCATTTT
>TRBJ1-1|TRBD1|TRBV6-4|.
CASRKDRLNTEAFF
TGTGCCAGCCGGAAGGACAGGCTGAACACTGAAGCTTTCTTT
>TRBJ1-3|.|TRBV7-6|few
CASSLLGGRQFSGNTIYF
TGTGCCAGCAGTCTCCTTGGGGGCAGGCAATTTTCTGGAAACACCATATATTTT
>TRBJ2-4|.|TRBV4-3|.
CASSQDSMGDIQYF
TGCGCCAGCAGCCAGGATTCGATGGGCGACATTCAGTACTTC
>TRBJ2-7|.|TRBV5-1|.
CASSVAGATYEQYF
TGCGCCAGCAGCGTGGCGGGGGCAACCTACGAGCAGTACTTC
>TRBJ2-1|TRBD2|TRBV15|.
CATSRGSGTSGNEQFF
TGTGCCACCAGCAGAGGGTCCGGGACTAGCGGCAATGAGCAGTTCTTC
>TRBJ2-5|.|TRBV25-1|.
CASSEYRGTLETQYF
TGTGCCAGCAGTGAATATAGAGGGACCCTAGAGACCCAGTACTTC
>TRBJ1-2|TRBD1|TRBV28|.
CASRGQNYGYTF
TGTGCCAGCAGGGGACAGAACTATGGCTACACCTTC
>TRBJ2-7|.|TRBV7-9|.
CASSSRPQASSYEQYF
TGTGCCAGCAGCTCACGCCCCCAAGCGAGCTCCTACGAGCAGTACTTC
>TRBJ2-7|.|TRBV9|.
CASSVDGGSYEQYF
TGTGCCAGCAGCGTAGACGGTGGGAGCTACGAGCAGTACTTC
>TRBJ1-6|.|TRBV6-6|.
CASSQQGPLAPGPLHF
TGTGCCAGCAGTCAACAGGGCCCTTTGGCCCCGGGGCCCCTCCACTTT
>TRBJ2-2|.|TRBV7-9|.
CASSSRAGPGELFF
TGTGCCAGCAGCTCGCGAGCAGGTCCCGGGGAGCTGTTTTTT
>TRBJ1-4|.|TRBV25-1|.
CASSPRGYEKLFF
TGTGCCAGCAGCCCTCGTGGGTACGAAAAACTGTTTTTT
>TRBJ1-5|TRBD1|TRBV28|.
CASIPGGLGNQPQHF
TGTGCCAGCATCCCAGGGGGCCTGGGCAATCAGCCCCAGCATTTT
>TRBJ2-5|.|TRBV14|.
CASSRTVGSRETQYF
TGTGCCAGCAGCCGAACCGTGGGATCCCGAGAGACCCAGTACTTC
>TRBJ2-7|TRBD1|TRBV3-1/TRBV3-2|.
CASSQPGTGQYEQYF
TGTGCCAGCAGCCAGCCCGGGACAGGGCAATACGAGCAGTACTTC
>TRBJ1-4|.|TRBV12-3/TRBV12-4|.
CASSTGLGEKLFF
TGTGCCAGCAGCACAGGGTTAGGAGAAAAACTGTTTTTT